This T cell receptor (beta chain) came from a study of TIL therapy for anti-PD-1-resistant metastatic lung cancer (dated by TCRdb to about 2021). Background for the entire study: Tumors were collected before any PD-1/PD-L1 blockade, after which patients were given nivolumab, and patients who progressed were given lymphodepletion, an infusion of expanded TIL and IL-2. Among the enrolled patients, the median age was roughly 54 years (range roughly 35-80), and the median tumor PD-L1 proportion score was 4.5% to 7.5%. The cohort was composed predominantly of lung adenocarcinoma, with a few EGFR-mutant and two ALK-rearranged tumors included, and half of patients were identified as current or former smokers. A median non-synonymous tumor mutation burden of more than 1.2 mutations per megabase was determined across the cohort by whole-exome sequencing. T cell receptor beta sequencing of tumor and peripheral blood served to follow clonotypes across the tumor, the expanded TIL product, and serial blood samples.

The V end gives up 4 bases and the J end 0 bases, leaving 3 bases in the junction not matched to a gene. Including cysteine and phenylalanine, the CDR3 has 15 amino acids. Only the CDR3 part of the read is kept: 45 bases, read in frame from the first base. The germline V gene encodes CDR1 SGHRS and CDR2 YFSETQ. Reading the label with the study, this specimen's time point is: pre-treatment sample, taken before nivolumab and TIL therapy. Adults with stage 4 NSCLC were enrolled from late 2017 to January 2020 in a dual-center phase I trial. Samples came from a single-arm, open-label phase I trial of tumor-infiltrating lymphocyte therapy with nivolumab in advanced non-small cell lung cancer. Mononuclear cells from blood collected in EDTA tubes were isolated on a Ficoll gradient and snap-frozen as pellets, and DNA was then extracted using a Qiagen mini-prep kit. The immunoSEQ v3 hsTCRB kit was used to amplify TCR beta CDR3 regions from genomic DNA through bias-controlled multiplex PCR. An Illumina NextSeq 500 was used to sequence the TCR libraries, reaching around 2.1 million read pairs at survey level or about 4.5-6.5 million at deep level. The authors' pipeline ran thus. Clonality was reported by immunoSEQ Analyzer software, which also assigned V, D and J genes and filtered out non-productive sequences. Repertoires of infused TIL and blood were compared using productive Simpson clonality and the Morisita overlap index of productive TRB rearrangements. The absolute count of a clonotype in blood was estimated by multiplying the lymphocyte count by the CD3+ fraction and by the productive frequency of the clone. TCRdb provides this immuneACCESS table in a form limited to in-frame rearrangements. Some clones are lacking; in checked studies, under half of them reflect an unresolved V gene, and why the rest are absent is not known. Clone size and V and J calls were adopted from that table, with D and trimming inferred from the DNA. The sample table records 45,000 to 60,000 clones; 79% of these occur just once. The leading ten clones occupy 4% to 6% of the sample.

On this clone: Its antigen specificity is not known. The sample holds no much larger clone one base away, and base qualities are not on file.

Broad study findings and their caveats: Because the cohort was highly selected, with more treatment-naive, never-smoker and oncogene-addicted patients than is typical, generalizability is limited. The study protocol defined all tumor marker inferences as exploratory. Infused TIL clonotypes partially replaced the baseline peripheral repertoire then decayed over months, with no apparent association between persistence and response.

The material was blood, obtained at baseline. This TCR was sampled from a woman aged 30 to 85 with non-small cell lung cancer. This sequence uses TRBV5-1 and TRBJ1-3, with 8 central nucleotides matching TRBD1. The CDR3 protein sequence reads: CASSPGGRSGNTIYF. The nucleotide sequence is TGCGCCAGCAGCCCAGGGGGCCGCTCTGGAAACACCATATATTTT. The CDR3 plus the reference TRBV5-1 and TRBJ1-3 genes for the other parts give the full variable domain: KAGVTQTPRYLIKTRGQQVTLSCSPISGHRSVSWYQQTPGQGLQFLFEYFSETQRNKGNFPGRFSGRQFSNSRSEMNVSTLELGDSALYLCASSPGGRSGNTIYFGEGSWLTVV.